A single sample gave rise to the 21 T cell receptor beta chains below, sequenced in a study of blood T cell repertoires in COVID-19. Using immunoSEQ multiplex PCR, the repertoire was profiled, and TCRdb retains in-frame clones only, with some absent. The table includes around 190,000 clones, about nine tenths detected once. The sequenced sample consisted of peripheral blood. The source is a man between 65 and 85 years old with active or convalescent COVID-19.

The genes are TRBV7-8 and TRBJ1-5, with D possibly being TRBD1 (5 bases). The V end was cut by 5 bases, the J end by 7 bases, with 24 bases between. This CDR3 is 17 amino acids long. Germline V CDR1 and CDR2: SGHVS, FQNEAQ. The CDR3 DNA sequence: TGTGCCAGCAGCCCAGCCGTAGGGAATAGGGGCAGCCAGCCCCAGCATTTT. Amino acids: CASSPAVGNRGSQPQHF.

A single count supports this clone. This chain uses TRBV5-1 with TRBJ1-1; 7 bases match TRBD1. Germline-derived CDR1 and CDR2 are SGHRS and YFSETQ. The CDR3 covers 13 residues. The junction had 6 bases not matched to a gene; V was cut back by 4 bases and J by 6 bases. The CDR3 reads CASSVGTVAEAFF. CDR3 nucleotide sequence: TGCGCCAGCAGCGTAGGGACAGTCGCTGAAGCTTTCTTT.

The V and J genes are TRBV28 and TRBJ2-3; TRBD2 matches at 10 bases. V lost 4 bases, J lost 14 bases, and 21 bases stayed unmatched. The CDR3 length is 17 residues. Germline V gene sequence: CDR1 MDHEN, CDR2 SYDVKM. The CDR3 region is CASSSTSGAHGYPGWYF. CDR3 bases: TGTGCCAGCAGTTCAACTAGCGGGGCCCACGGATACCCCGGGTGGTATTTT.

The V call is TRBV19, the J call TRBJ2-5, with 8 bases aligning to TRBD1. This CDR3 has 14 amino acids. The ends lost 6 bases at V and 5 bases at J; junction bases unmatched: 8. Germline V gene lookup returns CDR1 LNHDA and CDR2 SQIVND (reference sequence). The CDR3 sequence: CASSWTGRFETQYF. For the CDR3, the DNA is TGTGCCAGTAGCTGGACAGGGAGGTTCGAGACCCAGTACTTC.

V gene TRBV11-2 combines with J gene TRBJ2-1; tentative D call: TRBD2 (6 bases). Trimming took off 2 bases at V and 1 base at J, with 12 bases between the two ends. The CDR3 spans 16 residues. Germline CDR1 reads SGHAT; CDR2 reads FQNNGV. This chain's CDR3 is CASSLRLANSYNEQFF. The DNA of the CDR3 is TGTGCCAGCAGCTTAAGGCTAGCGAATTCCTACAATGAGCAGTTCTTC.

The chain combines TRBV9 with TRBJ1-1; TRBD1 aligns across 8 bases. V lost 2 bases, J lost 8 bases, and 11 bases stayed unmatched. This CDR3 spans 15 amino acids. CDR1 and CDR2 from the germline V gene are SGDLS and YYNGEE. The CDR3 reads CASSVFGQGAREAFF. CDR3 DNA: TGTGCCAGCAGCGTTTTCGGCCAGGGGGCAAGGGAAGCTTTCTTT.

This clone was counted once. The chain combines TRBV5-1 with TRBJ1-6; D remains ambiguous. The V gene lost 2 bases and the J gene lost 0 bases, with 3 bases spanning the gap. Looked up from germline, CDR1 is SGHRS and CDR2 is YFSETQ. The CDR3 spans 14 residues. The CDR3 nucleotides are TGCGCCAGCAGCTTACACTCCTATAATTCACCCCTCCACTTT. Translated: CASSLHSYNSPLHF.

The gene calls are TRBV27 and TRBJ2-3; 12 bases map to TRBD1. The CDR3 totals 17 residues. Germline trimming cut 0 bases from V and 9 bases from J; bases unmatched to any gene: 10. CDR1 and CDR2 from the germline V gene are MNHEY and SMNVEV (reference sequence). CDR3: CASSLSGQGARFWTQYF. The DNA for the CDR3 is TGTGCCAGCAGTTTATCGGGACAGGGGGCACGGTTTTGGACGCAGTATTTT.

J is TRBJ2-7 and V is TRBV7-2; 12 bases are shared with TRBD1. Germline V lookup: CDR1 SGHTA, CDR2 FQGNSA. Trimming removed 6 bases from V and 4 bases from J; junction bases left unmatched: 4. The CDR3 covers 14 residues. The CDR3 loop reads CASRVGQGAYEQYF. The CDR3 DNA is TGTGCCAGCAGAGTGGGACAGGGGGCTTACGAGCAGTACTTC.

The V gene is TRBV18, the J gene TRBJ1-2; D possibly corresponds to TRBD1 (6 bases). CDR1 is KGHSH and CDR2 is LQKENI in the germline V gene. This CDR3 is built from 14 residues. The V gene lost 0 bases and the J gene lost 2 bases, with 7 bases spanning the gap. The CDR3 loop reads CASSPPTGNYGYTF. In nucleotides, the CDR3 is TGTGCCAGCTCACCACCGACAGGCAACTATGGCTACACCTTC. The entire variable domain, with the rest obtained from reference TRBV18 and TRBJ1-2, is as follows: NAGVMQNPRHLVRRRGQEARLRCSPMKGHSHVYWYRQLPEEGLKFMVYLQKENIIDESGMPKERFSAEFPKEGPSILRIQQVVRGDSAAYFCASSPPTGNYGYTFGSGTRLTVV.

The chain has TRBV2 and TRBJ2-2, with a weak D call TRBD2 (6 bases). Germline V gene data show CDR1 as SNHLY and CDR2 as FYNNEI. Between the trimmed V and J ends, which lost 5 bases and 0 bases, there was a span of 19 bases. This CDR3 has 18 residues. The CDR3 DNA reads as TGTGCCAGCAGTCCAAACCGAGGGCGGGGACCGAACACCGGGGAGCTGTTTTTT. Its translation: CASSPNRGRGPNTGELFF.

The gene calls are TRBV5-1 and TRBJ2-5; the D is unclear. V was shortened by 4 bases and J by 0 bases, with 7 bases between the two germline ends. Germline V gene sequence: CDR1 SGHRS, CDR2 YFSETQ. The CDR3 is 13 residues long. The CDR3 bases are TGCGCCAGCAGCCCAGATTACCAAGAGACCCAGTACTTC. This codes for CASSPDYQETQYF.

This chain links TRBV27 with TRBJ1-2; 9 bases are a match to TRBD1. Germline V gene lookup returns CDR1 MNHEY and CDR2 SMNVEV (reference sequence). This CDR3 has 13 residues. V was clipped by 4 bases and J by 9 bases; unmatched bases: 6. CDR3 DNA: TGTGCCAGCAGTTCACAGGGGGCTCGGAGCTACACCTTC. Translated, it gives CASSSQGARSYTF.

The chain has TRBV7-6 and TRBJ1-4, with 8 nucleotides matching TRBD1. CDR3 length: 14 residues. Germline loops: CDR1 SGHVS, CDR2 FNYEAQ. V shed 5 bases, J shed 8 bases, and the junction held 7 bases outside the gene matches. The CDR3 coding sequence is TGTGCCAGCAGCACGGGACAGGTCGTCGAAAAACTGTTTTTT. Protein: CASSTGQVVEKLFF.

The chain recombines TRBV7-3 with TRBJ1-1; D might be TRBD1 (5 bases). The germline CDR1 and CDR2 sequences are SGHTA and FQGTGA. Trimming took 3 bases from V and 5 from J, leaving 10 bases between them. CDR3 length: 13 amino acids. The CDR3 coding sequence is TGTGCCAGCAGCTTCGGGGGAAGGACTGAAGCTTTCTTT. It encodes CASSFGGRTEAFF.

This chain links TRBV11-3 with TRBJ1-6; no firm D call. Germline lookup yields CDR1 SGHNT and CDR2 YENEEA. The V end was cut by 2 bases, the J end by 8 bases, with 10 bases between. The length of the CDR3 is 14 residues. CDR3 protein: CASSLRPRDSPLHF. For the CDR3, the DNA is TGTGCCAGCAGCTTACGGCCCCGGGATTCACCCCTCCACTTT.

The V call is TRBV28, the J call TRBJ2-7; 10 positions agree with TRBD2. The CDR3 extends over 16 amino acids. CDR1 is MDHEN, CDR2 SYDVKM, per germline. The V and J ends lost 2 bases and 0 bases, in that order; junction bases with no gene match: 4. This CDR3 reads CASSLDASGSSYEQYF. Here the CDR3 DNA reads TGTGCCAGCAGTTTAGATGCTAGCGGGAGCTCCTACGAGCAGTACTTC.

The chain uses TRBV4-3 and TRBJ1-5; no clear D. Germline V CDR1 and CDR2: LGHNA, YSLEER. V was pared by 0 bases and J by 0 bases, with 12 bases between. The CDR3 runs 17 residues. The CDR3 here is CASSQDLRPTSNQPQHF. The CDR3, as DNA: TGCGCCAGCAGCCAAGATCTCAGGCCAACTAGCAATCAGCCCCAGCATTTT.

The chain is built from TRBV29-1 and TRBJ1-2, with D possibly TRBD1 on 5 matching bases. The CDR3 is 13 residues long. V was clipped by 1 base and J by 4 bases, with 10 bases between them. Per the germline V gene, CDR1 is SQVTM and CDR2 is ANQGSEA. The CDR3 here is CSVEVGGAYGYTF. The CDR3 bases are TGCAGCGTTGAAGTTGGAGGGGCCTATGGCTACACCTTC.

This chain connects TRBV23-1 to TRBJ2-3, with 9 positions matching TRBD2. TRBV23-1 is placed among ORFs of uncertain function. This CDR3 region has 17 residues. V shed 6 bases, J shed 0 bases, and the junction held 10 bases outside the gene matches. The CDR3 here is CASSPRTSEFSTDTQYF. As DNA, the CDR3 is TGCGCCAGCAGCCCCCGGACTAGCGAGTTTAGCACAGATACGCAGTATTTT.

V is TRBV24-1 and J is TRBJ1-5, with D possibly matching TRBD1 (5 bases). Germline values: CDR1 KGHDR, CDR2 SFDVKD. The CDR3 extends over 15 amino acids. With 9 bases removed from V and 0 bases from J, the gap between germline ends came to 14 bases. The CDR3 is CATGGGRFSNQPQHF. The CDR3 DNA sequence: TGTGCCACCGGCGGGGGGAGGTTTAGCAATCAGCCCCAGCATTTT.